One and the same sample provided the 32 T cell receptor beta chains below, sequenced in a study of Tregs in tolerant kidney transplant recipients. Sequenced by immunoSEQ multiplex PCR; TCRdb stores in-frame clones only, minus some. The sample shows approximately 100,000 clones, roughly 93% of them seen only once. The sample was CD4+ T cells from blood, taken before the transplant. Receptors were obtained from a human donor who received a combined kidney and bone marrow transplant.

The CDR3 is CASRTRQQNTEAFF. The CDR3 DNA is TGCGCCAGCAGGACCCGACAGCAGAACACTGAAGCTTTCTTT. The chain recombines TRBV5-1 with TRBJ1-1; perhaps TRBD1 as D (5 bases). CDR3 length: 14 residues. Trimming pared 5 bases from V and 1 base from J, leaving 12 bases between. CDR1 is SGHRS, CDR2 YFSETQ, per germline.

This chain joins TRBV7-2 and TRBJ2-5, with D possibly TRBD1 on 5 matching bases. Germline lookup yields CDR1 SGHTA and CDR2 FQGNSA. V dropped 5 bases and J dropped 5 bases, with 12 bases sitting between them. The CDR3 contains 13 residues. The CDR3 is CASSPGIAETQYF. In DNA form, the CDR3 reads TGTGCCAGCAGCCCAGGGATCGCCGAGACCCAGTACTTC.

The rearrangement links TRBV9 to TRBJ2-1; 11 bases fit TRBD2. The junction had 11 bases not matched to a gene; V was cut back by 0 bases and J by 6 bases. The CDR3 loop spans 18 amino acids. CDR1 is SGDLS, CDR2 YYNGEE, per germline. CDR3 bases: TGTGCCAGCAGCGTAGCTCCTAGCGGGGGGATGATTCGCAATGAGCAGTTCTTC. Protein product: CASSVAPSGGMIRNEQFF.

The chain joins TRBV30 to TRBJ2-3; no reliable D call. Germline V gene data show CDR1 as GTSNPN and CDR2 as SVGIG (reference sequence). Trimming left V 2 bases short and J 3 bases short, with 3 bases between. The CDR3 is 11 amino acids. The CDR3 region is CAWSPTDTQYF. The DNA for the CDR3 is TGTGCCTGGAGTCCAACAGATACGCAGTATTTT.

The chain links TRBV19 to TRBJ1-4; 7 bases map to TRBD1. Trimming cost V 7 bases and J 8 bases; bases outside gene matches: 19. Germline CDR1 LNHDA, CDR2 SQIVND (reference sequence). The CDR3 contains 17 residues. CDR3 nucleotide sequence: TGTGCCAGTAAGATAAACAGGGGTAGTGTTGTTAACGAAAAACTGTTTTTT. Its translation is CASKINRGSVVNEKLFF. Based on the CDR3 plus reference TRBV19 and TRBJ1-4, the full variable domain is DGGITQSPKYLFRKEGQNVTLSCEQNLNHDAMYWYRQDPGQGLRLIYYSQIVNDFQKGDIAEGYSVSREKKESFPLTVTSAQKNPTAFYLCASKINRGSVVNEKLFFGSGTQLSVL.

The gene calls are TRBV5-4 and TRBJ2-1, with 10 positions matching TRBD2. The CDR3 spans 16 residues. The J segment lost 4 bases and the V segment lost 0 bases, leaving 4 bases of the junction unmatched. The germline CDR1 and CDR2 sequences are SGHNT and YYREEE (reference sequence). The CDR3 protein is CASSLGGAGGYNEQFF. DNA for the CDR3: TGTGCCAGCAGCTTGGGAGGAGCGGGGGGGTACAATGAGCAGTTCTTC.

The chain couples TRBV18 to TRBJ1-1; D is unresolved. Germline V gene sequence: CDR1 KGHSH, CDR2 LQKENI. The CDR3 has 15 amino acids. Trimming left V 0 bases short and J 0 bases short, with 8 bases between. The CDR3 here is CASSPPTNMNTEAFF. In DNA, the CDR3 is TGTGCCAGCTCACCACCGACTAACATGAACACTGAAGCTTTCTTT.

This clone was picked up one time. The chain combines TRBV12-5 with TRBJ1-2; D unclear. Per the germline V gene, CDR1 is LGHNT and CDR2 is FRNRAP. Deletions cut 0 bases from V and 9 bases from J, with 17 bases between. The CDR3 runs to 15 residues. The chain's CDR3 is CASGLVLEEHTSYTF. The CDR3 DNA sequence: TGTGCTAGTGGTTTGGTACTAGAGGAGCATACGAGCTACACCTTC.

The gene calls are TRBV28 and TRBJ2-7; D unclear. The V end lost 3 bases, the J end lost 4 bases, and 4 bases lay between the germline ends. From germline, CDR1 is MDHEN and CDR2 SYDVKM. This CDR3 spans 11 amino acids. This CDR3 reads CASSFRYEQYF. The CDR3 nucleotides are TGTGCCAGCAGTTTTCGGTACGAGCAGTACTTC.

A single count supports this clone. J is TRBJ2-1 and V is TRBV2, with 9 bases matching TRBD1. The CDR3 runs 17 residues. Trimming at V came to 5 bases and at J to 7 bases, leaving 15 bases not matched to a gene. Germline-derived CDR1 and CDR2 are SNHLY and FYNNEI. The DNA of the CDR3 is TGTGCCAGCAGTAGAACCCGGGACAGGGACGGTACGAATGAGCAGTTCTTC. This sequence encodes CASSRTRDRDGTNEQFF.

Here the CDR3 reads CASSFHPPPGQFF. As DNA, the CDR3 is TGTGCCAGCAGCTTCCACCCCCCCCCGGGGCAGTTCTTC. The genes are TRBV7-9 and TRBJ2-1; D uncertain. The CDR3 is made up of 13 amino acids. Trimming removed 3 bases from V and 12 bases from J, with 15 bases in between. CDR1 and CDR2 from the germline V gene are SEHNR and FQNEAQ (reference sequence).

The chain recombines TRBV19 with TRBJ1-2; tentative D call: TRBD1 (5 bases). CDR3 length equals 15 residues. V lost 3 bases, J lost 3 bases, and 14 bases lay in between. The V gene's germline CDR1 is LNHDA and CDR2 SQIVND (reference sequence). This CDR3 is CASSIGSGSHYGYTF. Written as DNA, the CDR3 is TGTGCCAGTAGTATCGGTTCAGGGTCCCACTATGGCTACACCTTC.

The rearrangement uses TRBV2 and TRBJ1-4; D unresolved. There are 15 residues in the CDR3. V was pared by 5 bases and J by 6 bases, with 16 bases between. Germline V lookup: CDR1 SNHLY, CDR2 FYNNEI. The CDR3 sequence: CASSHRETRDEKLFF. CDR3 DNA sequence: TGTGCCAGCAGTCATCGGGAAACCCGAGATGAAAAACTGTTTTTT.

This clone appeared once. The V and J genes are TRBV29-1 and TRBJ2-1; D might be TRBD2 (6 bases). Trimming pared 7 bases from V and 8 bases from J, leaving 18 bases between. CDR1 and CDR2 from the germline V gene are SQVTM and ANQGSEA. The CDR3 runs 13 residues. The CDR3 region is CSGAGGTSYEQFF. CDR3 DNA sequence: TGCAGCGGGGCAGGAGGGACCTCCTATGAGCAGTTCTTC.

V is TRBV7-6 and J is TRBJ2-1; 10 nucleotides line up with TRBD2. The CDR3 sequence is 17 residues long. CDR1 and CDR2 (germline): SGHVS, FNYEAQ. V lost 0 bases and J lost 3; bases outside the gene matches: 5. The CDR3 sequence is CASSLAPLAGYYNEQFF. CDR3 nucleotides: TGTGCCAGCAGCTTAGCCCCACTAGCGGGGTACTACAATGAGCAGTTCTTC.

The rearrangement uses TRBV7-9 and TRBJ2-1, with 11 bases matching TRBD2. The CDR3 runs 15 residues. V shed 5 bases, J shed 6 bases, and the junction held 6 bases outside the gene matches. Per germline, CDR1 SEHNR and CDR2 FQNEAQ (reference sequence). CDR3 sequence reads: CASSHRGTSGNEQFF. CDR3 nucleotides: TGTGCCAGCAGCCATAGGGGGACTAGCGGCAATGAGCAGTTCTTC.

CDR3 residues: CSVDKGGTNYGYTF. The CDR3 DNA reads as TGCAGCGTTGATAAGGGGGGGACTAACTATGGCTACACCTTC. The rearrangement joins TRBV29-1 to TRBJ1-2; weak D call: TRBD1 (6 bases). The CDR3 is 14 residues long. The V and J ends lost 3 bases and 0 bases respectively, with 11 bases between them. Germline CDR1 reads SQVTM; CDR2 reads ANQGSEA.

The chain employs TRBV5-1 and TRBJ1-2; 9 nucleotides line up with TRBD1. Trimming cost V 3 bases and J 8 bases; bases outside gene matches: 17. Germline loops: CDR1 SGHRS, CDR2 YFSETQ. This CDR3 contains 17 residues. As DNA, the CDR3 is TGCGCCAGCAGCTCCCTAGGGACAGGGTCTGACTTGCGGGGCTACACCTTC. Translation gives CASSSLGTGSDLRGYTF.

This chain joins TRBV30 and TRBJ2-7; TRBD2 is a possible D gene (5 bases). Trimming removed 0 bases from V and 2 bases from J, with 11 bases in between. CDR1 and CDR2 from the germline V gene are GTSNPN and SVGIG (reference sequence). CDR3 length: 14 residues. CDR3 in amino acids: CAWSVRVMAYEQYF. The CDR3, as DNA: TGTGCCTGGAGTGTGCGGGTAATGGCCTACGAGCAGTACTTC.

V and J are TRBV7-2 and TRBJ2-2; no clear D gene. Trimming took off 1 base at V and 0 bases at J, with 6 bases between the two ends. This CDR3 spans 15 amino acids. Looked up from germline, CDR1 is SGHTA and CDR2 is FQGNSA. For the CDR3, the DNA is TGTGCCAGCAGCTTAGACAATTCGAACACCGGGGAGCTGTTTTTT. Amino acids: CASSLDNSNTGELFF.

The rearrangement uses TRBV14 and TRBJ1-3, with D tentatively TRBD1 (5 bases). Per germline, CDR1 SGHDN and CDR2 FVKESK. The CDR3 runs 17 residues. V was pared by 0 bases and J by 0 bases, with 12 bases between. CDR3 protein: CASSQDRGVSSGNTIYF. The CDR3 nucleotides read TGTGCCAGCAGCCAAGATAGGGGCGTCAGCTCTGGAAACACCATATATTTT.

This clone appeared a single time. The chain links TRBV28 to TRBJ1-2; a possible D gene is TRBD1 (6 bases). Trimming stripped 4 bases from V and 7 bases from J, with 16 bases between. Germline loops: CDR1 MDHEN, CDR2 SYDVKM. The CDR3 has 14 amino acids. CDR3 DNA sequence: TGTGCCAGCAGTTCCTGGACAGTTATCGGTGGCTACACCTTC. Its translation is CASSSWTVIGGYTF.

V gene TRBV4-3 combines with J gene TRBJ1-1; D uncertain. Germline values: CDR1 LGHNA, CDR2 YSLEER. Trimming cost V 1 base and J 1 base, with 7 bases left between them. The CDR3 sequence is 14 residues long. CDR3 sequence reads: CASSQVGRNTEAFF. The CDR3 DNA reads TGCGCCAGCAGCCAAGTTGGGAGGAACACTGAAGCTTTCTTT.

In DNA form, the CDR3 reads TGTGCCAGCAGCAAAGCGGAACTGGAGGCCCCATCCTATTACTACACCTTC. This translates into CASSKAELEAPSYYYTF. The chain has TRBV21-1 and TRBJ1-2. TRBV21-1 corresponds to a pseudogene. The CDR3 is 17 amino acids.

This rearrangement joins TRBV18 to TRBJ2-3; TRBD2 agrees at 16 bases. Germline CDR1 and CDR2: KGHSH and LQKENI. V shed 5 bases, J shed 1 base, and the junction held 6 bases outside the gene matches. The CDR3 is made up of 18 amino acids. DNA of the CDR3: TGTGCCAGCTCAAGGGGACTAGCGGGGGGGCCTGGCACAGATACGCAGTATTTT. This sequence encodes CASSRGLAGGPGTDTQYF.

This clone occurred once. The V gene is TRBV28, the J gene TRBJ2-1; 8 nucleotides line up with TRBD2. The J segment lost 5 bases and the V segment lost 6 bases, leaving 9 bases of the junction unmatched. Germline loops: CDR1 MDHEN, CDR2 SYDVKM. The CDR3 has 15 residues. CDR3 in amino acids: CASRSSGAPNNEQFF. The CDR3 DNA follows: TGTGCCAGCAGGAGTAGCGGGGCTCCCAACAATGAGCAGTTCTTC. Based on the CDR3 plus reference TRBV28 and TRBJ2-1, the full variable domain is DVKVTQSSRYLVKRTGEKVFLECVQDMDHENMFWYRQDPGLGLRLIYFSYDVKMKEKGDIPEGYSVSREKKERFSLILESASTNQTSMYLCASRSSGAPNNEQFFGPGTRLTVL.

The rearrangement uses TRBV27 and TRBJ1-5; D is unclear. The V end was cut by 5 bases, the J end by 3 bases, with 14 bases between. Germline V gene data show CDR1 as MNHEY and CDR2 as SMNVEV (reference sequence). CDR3 size: 15 residues. The CDR3 DNA reads TGTGCCAGCAGTCCTGGACTTCGGAACAATCAGCCCCAGCATTTT. This gives the protein CASSPGLRNNQPQHF.

The chain couples TRBV29-1 to TRBJ2-7, with 7 nucleotides matching TRBD1. The CDR3 consists of 16 residues. V lost 1 base to trimming and J lost 3 bases; unmatched junction nucleotides: 12. The germline V gene has CDR1 SQVTM and CDR2 ANQGSEA. The CDR3 loop is CSVEGGPAGGIYEQYF. The CDR3 region has the DNA TGCAGCGTTGAAGGGGGGCCTGCAGGGGGAATCTACGAGCAGTACTTC.

This sequence joins TRBV7-2 and TRBJ1-2, with D perhaps matching TRBD1 (5 bases). CDR3 length: 14 amino acids. Germline CDR1 SGHTA, CDR2 FQGNSA. Deletions cut 0 bases from V and 8 bases from J, with 13 bases between. Here the CDR3 reads CASSLARGGEGYTF. CDR3 sequence (DNA): TGTGCCAGCAGCTTAGCGCGGGGGGGGGAAGGCTACACCTTC. The full variable domain, in which reference TRBV7-2 and TRBJ1-2 provide the parts outside the CDR3, is GAGVSQSPSNKVTEKGKDVELRCDPISGHTALYWYRQSLGQGLEFLIYFQGNSAPDKSGLPSDRFSAERTGGSVSTLTIQRTQQEDSAVYLCASSLARGGEGYTFGSGTRLTVV.

The rearrangement uses TRBV18 and TRBJ1-4, with 9 bases fitting TRBD1. The CDR3 is 17 residues long. Germline V gene lookup returns CDR1 KGHSH and CDR2 LQKENI. Losses at the gene ends were 3 bases for V and 4 bases for J; bases not matched to a gene: 9. CDR3 sequence reads: CASSPFGGTGHNEKLFF. CDR3 DNA: TGTGCCAGCTCACCCTTTGGCGGGACAGGGCATAATGAAAAACTGTTTTTT.

This clone was seen only once. This chain uses TRBV7-2 with TRBJ2-1, with 13 bases matching TRBD2. The CDR3 consists of 15 residues. Trimming removed 6 bases from V and 9 bases from J; junction bases left unmatched: 8. The V gene's germline CDR1 is SGHTA and CDR2 FQGNSA. CDR3 protein: CASSTSGRALPEQFF. The CDR3 DNA sequence: TGTGCCAGCAGTACTAGCGGGAGGGCCCTCCCTGAGCAGTTCTTC.

This rearrangement joins TRBV28 to TRBJ2-7, with D perhaps TRBD2 (5 bases). V shed 7 bases and J shed 4 bases, with 17 bases lying between them. The CDR3 has 14 amino acids. Germline V CDR1 and CDR2: MDHEN, SYDVKM. CDR3 coding DNA: TGTGCCAGCACCTCCTGGACTCGCAGTTACGAGCAGTACTTC. Translating it yields CASTSWTRSYEQYF.